This TCR beta chain came from a study of cytomegalovirus exposure and HLA in healthy donors. All the people who gave samples were healthy bone marrow donors. 13 Jbeta primers and 60 Vbeta primers were used for the PCR. Clones were sequenced by immunoSEQ multiplex PCR, and TCRdb holds only the in-frame ones, with some missing. The repertoire includes about 150,000 clones, about 82% of them detected once, and roughly 4% sits in the top ten. The CDR3 spans 14 residues. CDR1 is SEHNR, CDR2 FQNEAQ, per germline (reference sequence). Between the trimmed V and J ends, which lost 5 bases and 1 base, there was a span of 11 bases.

The rearrangement links TRBV7-9 to TRBJ1-1; TRBD1 might be the D (6 bases). Sequenced: PBMCs. This receptor was identified in a woman in her thirties or forties in good health and CMV-seropositive. CDR3 coding DNA: TGTGCCAGCAGCGTATACAGGGAGAACACTGAAGCTTTCTTT. It translates to CASSVYRENTEAFF.